This entry is about one T cell receptor beta chain. The antigen remains unidentified. The data derive from a study of cytomegalovirus exposure and HLA in healthy donors. Whole-study findings and limits: According to a later analysis, donors in an Asian-associated ancestry cluster reportedly had fewer N-insertions than the roughly 660-donor mean. Earlier analysis found most TCR beta V segments productive about 87% or about 30% of the time.

The CDR3 sequence is 14 residues long. The germline CDR1 and CDR2 sequences are LNHNV and YYDKDF (reference sequence). V dropped 4 bases and J dropped 0 bases, with 10 bases sitting between them. The PCR made use of 60 Vbeta and 13 Jbeta primers. Sequencing used immunoSEQ multiplex PCR; TCRdb keeps in-frame clones, though not all of them. The sample contains a few hundred thousand clones, 60% to 80% of which appear only once. This clonotype was sampled from a woman under 40 in good health and CMV-seronegative. V usage is TRBV15 and J usage is TRBJ2-7; D unclear. The sample consisted of PBMCs. The CDR3 nucleotides are TGTGCCACCAGCACCCGCCCTAGCTCCTACGAGCAGTACTTC. It yields the protein CATSTRPSSYEQYF.